The 18 T cell receptor beta chains below were found in one sample sequenced in a study of T-cell memory formation after mild COVID-19 (dated by TCRdb to about 2021). The library was obtained by 5' RACE. This sample was sequenced with an Illumina NovaSeq 6000. TCRdb reprocessing: public reads trimmed at Q25 with fastp, clones called with MiXCR, in-frame beta chains kept. Entries are consolidated by CDR3 protein sequence, retaining the most common genes and DNA. A total of about 110,000 distinct CDR3 sequences appear in this sample, approximately 17% of them only once. Of the sample, 25% to 30% is held by the ten largest clones. Sequencing was performed on PBMCs or a T cell subset sorted from them (not recorded which). These receptors were obtained from an adult woman who had mild COVID-19 (a few samples of this study predate the infection). The sample titles of this study are shuffled in the database, so cell type and time point are left out; the donor was told from shared clones.

This clonotype has more than one count but fewer than ten. The junction differs from germline at one of its ends, possibly a read error. The genes are TRBV15 and TRBJ2-5, with D possibly matching TRBD1 (5 bases). Germline values: CDR1 LNHNV, CDR2 YYDKDF (reference sequence). This CDR3 comprises 15 residues. The CDR3 DNA follows: TGTGCCATCAGCAGAGATCGGAGACAGTCGGAGACCCAGTACTTC. Translation gives CAISRDRRQSETQYF. The full variable domain, with the rest looked up from reference TRBV15 and TRBJ2-5, is DAMVIQNPRYQVTQFGKPVTLSCSQTLNHNVMYWYQQKSSQAPKLLFHYYDKDFNNEADTPDNFQSRRPNTSFCFLDIRSPGLGDTAMYLCAISRDRRQSETQYFGPGTRLLVL.

The J gene is TRBJ2-7, the V gene TRBV12-3 or TRBV12-4; TRBD2 matches 9 bases. The V segment lost 6 bases and the J segment 0 bases; nucleotides outside the gene matches: 3. CDR3 length: 14 amino acids. CDR3 loop: CASRPSGVSYEQYF. The CDR3 nucleotides are TGTGCCAGCAGACCTAGCGGGGTCTCCTACGAGCAGTACTTC.

The sample holds many counts of this clonotype. This chain uses TRBV4-1 with TRBJ2-1, with D perhaps assigned TRBD1 or TRBD2 (5 bases each). CDR3 length: 16 amino acids. Trimming stripped 0 bases from V and 3 bases from J, with 12 bases between. Per the germline V gene, CDR1 is MGHRA and CDR2 is YSYEKL. The CDR3 protein is CASSQDSLRGYNEQFF. As DNA, the CDR3 is TGCGCCAGCAGCCAAGATTCCTTGAGGGGCTACAATGAGCAGTTCTTC.

The chain couples TRBV20-1 to TRBJ2-5; 7 bases match TRBD1. CDR3 length equals 15 residues. The trim removed 5 bases at V and 1 base at J, leaving 10 bases unmatched. From germline, CDR1 is DFQATT and CDR2 SNEGSKA (reference sequence). CDR3 region: CSAEQGILAQETQYF. The DNA of the CDR3 is TGCAGTGCTGAACAGGGGATCTTAGCCCAAGAGACCCAGTACTTC.

Only a few counts were recorded for this clonotype. The V gene is TRBV6-5, the J gene TRBJ1-1; D remains unclear. The CDR3 is 15 amino acids. V lost 5 bases, J lost 5 bases, and 18 bases lay in between. Germline CDR1 reads MNHEY; CDR2 reads SVGAGI. CDR3 DNA: TGTGCCAGCAGTGAATACATGGGCGAAGGGACTGAAGCTTTCTTT. Translation gives CASSEYMGEGTEAFF.

The V gene is TRBV29-1, the J gene TRBJ2-1; D call uncertain. V lost 2 bases and J 7 bases, leaving 3 bases between the germline ends. This CDR3 comprises 10 residues. Germline loops: CDR1 SQVTM, CDR2 ANQGSEA. The CDR3 bases are TGCAGCGTTGAATGGAATGAGCAGTTCTTC. It encodes CSVEWNEQFF.

The CDR3, as DNA: TGCAGCGTAGTCGAACGGGACACCTACGAGCAGTACTTC. Protein product: CSVVERDTYEQYF. The chain joins TRBV29-1 to TRBJ2-7; possible D gene TRBD1, 6 bases. Germline V gene sequence: CDR1 SQVTM, CDR2 ANQGSEA. V dropped 6 bases and J dropped 2 bases, with 14 bases sitting between them. This CDR3 is 13 amino acids long.

This clonotype came up a few times. The chain employs TRBV4-1 and TRBJ2-7; 7 nucleotides align to TRBD2. The CDR3 has 14 amino acids. CDR1 is MGHRA, CDR2 YSYEKL, per germline. V shed 3 bases, J shed 0 bases, and the junction held 2 bases outside the gene matches. The CDR3 DNA reads as TGCGCCAGCAGCCATGGGACTATCTCCTACGAGCAGTACTTC. Its protein product is CASSHGTISYEQYF.

This clonotype was observed a handful of times. CDR3 bases: TGTGCCACCAGTGTCGGAGGCACCGGGGAGCTGTTTTTT. Translation: CATSVGGTGELFF. The chain couples TRBV24-1 to TRBJ2-2, with D perhaps matching TRBD2 (5 bases). Germline CDR1 reads KGHDR; CDR2 reads SFDVKD. This CDR3 comprises 13 residues. V was clipped by 5 bases and J by 4 bases, with 7 bases between them.

This clonotype was observed many times. The rearrangement links TRBV20-1 to TRBJ2-1, with TRBD2 as a possible D gene (6 bases). Per germline, CDR1 DFQATT and CDR2 SNEGSKA (reference sequence). The CDR3 consists of 12 residues. The CDR3 region is CSHRRAGDEQFF. CDR3 nucleotides: TGCAGCCACCGGAGGGCCGGGGATGAGCAGTTCTTC.

CDR3 residues: CASSLANRTEAFF. The CDR3 nucleotides read TGTGCCAGCAGCTTAGCGAACAGAACTGAAGCTTTCTTT. The chain carries TRBV7-9 and TRBJ1-1; D is uncertain. Trimming stripped 0 bases from V and 5 bases from J, with 7 bases between. The CDR3 is 13 residues long. Germline V gives CDR1 SEHNR, CDR2 FQNEAQ (reference sequence).

The chain couples TRBV20-1 to TRBJ2-7; possible D gene TRBD1, 6 bases. With 5 bases removed from V and 4 bases from J, the gap between germline ends came to 12 bases. CDR1 DFQATT and CDR2 SNEGSKA come from the germline V gene (reference sequence). CDR3 length: 12 residues. The CDR3 loop is CSAYRGGYEQYF. Written as DNA, the CDR3 is TGCAGTGCTTACAGAGGGGGATACGAGCAGTACTTC.

The chain couples TRBV14 to TRBJ2-1; no firm D call. This CDR3 contains 16 residues. V gave up 2 bases and J gave up 0 bases, with 11 bases separating them. Germline V lookup: CDR1 SGHDN, CDR2 FVKESK. The CDR3 here is CASSQLLKSSYNEQFF. Here the CDR3 DNA reads TGTGCCAGCAGCCAACTCCTCAAGAGCTCCTACAATGAGCAGTTCTTC.

The rearrangement joins TRBV7-3 to TRBJ2-5, with D perhaps matching TRBD2 (6 bases). The germline V and J ends were trimmed by 4 bases and 5 bases, with 14 bases remaining between them. The CDR3 totals 14 residues. The germline CDR1 and CDR2 sequences are SGHTA and FQGTGA. The CDR3 nucleotides are TGTGCCAGCAGCTCCGCGGGGTTGGGGGAGACCCAGTACTTC. Protein product: CASSSAGLGETQYF. Filled out from reference TRBV7-3 and TRBJ2-5, the complete variable domain reads GAGVSQTPSNKVTEKGKYVELRCDPISGHTALYWYRQSLGQGPEFLIYFQGTGAADDSGLPNDRFFAVRPEGSVSTLKIQRTERGDSAVYLCASSSAGLGETQYFGPGTRLLVL.

The rearrangement uses TRBV21-1 and TRBJ2-7; the table assigns TRBD1, which was not confirmed against the DNA. TRBV21-1 is marked as a pseudogene. The CDR3 is 17 residues long. DNA for the CDR3: TGTGCCAGCAGCAAAAAACCTCGACAGGCCCGCTCCTACGAGCAGTACTTC. It specifies CASSKKPRQARSYEQYF.

The chain recombines TRBV9 with TRBJ2-3, with D possibly being TRBD1 or TRBD2 (5 bases each). In germline, CDR1 is SGDLS, CDR2 YYNGEE. The CDR3 consists of 14 residues. Trimming shortened V by 3 bases and J by 5 bases, and 13 bases separated the two germline ends. CDR3 nucleotide sequence: TGTGCCAGCAGCGCCCAGGGAGAGCGAGATACGCAGTATTTT. It translates to CASSAQGERDTQYF.

This chain uses TRBV25-1 with TRBJ2-1, with TRBD1 matching 9 bases. Germline V gene sequence: CDR1 MGHDK, CDR2 SYGVNS. The CDR3 length is 14 residues. Trimming took 4 bases from V and 7 from J; bases not matched to a gene: 5. CDR3 coding DNA: TGTGCCAGCAGTGGCGGACAGGGGAGTAATGAGCAGTTCTTC. Amino acids: CASSGGQGSNEQFF.

This chain links TRBV7-9 with TRBJ2-7; D could derive from TRBD1 or TRBD2 (5 bases each). V lost 6 bases and J 5 bases, leaving 17 bases between the germline ends. Germline V gives CDR1 SEHNR, CDR2 FQNEAQ (reference sequence). CDR3 length equals 14 residues. The CDR3 nucleotides are TGTGCCAGCAGACCCAGTGAGGGGATGCACGAGCAGTACTTC. Translation: CASRPSEGMHEQYF.